This T cell receptor (beta chain) was sequenced in a study of blood T cell repertoires in COVID-19. Study information: Acute and convalescent COVID-19 specimens originated in the United States, Italy and Spain. Sample material is recorded as cDNA or gDNA derived from T cells, B-cell-depleted T cells, or PBMCs.

This clone was detected only a few times. Original processing notes: Scientists estimated how many nucleated cells there were by amplifying reference gene primers. Some clones are missing from TCRdb's copy, which holds only in-frame ones; the method was immunoSEQ multiplex PCR. The DNA gave D and trimming, while V, J and clone size come from that table. Among some 150,000 clones, approximately 81% were seen once, and the ten largest hold 1.1%. The germline CDR1 and CDR2 sequences are GTSNPN and SVGIG (reference sequence). V dropped 1 base and J dropped 1 base, with 7 bases sitting between them. The CDR3 has 13 amino acids.

J is TRBJ1-1 and V is TRBV30; weak D call: TRBD1 (5 bases). The clonotype comes from a man aged 35-49 years with acute or convalescent COVID-19. The sequenced sample consisted of peripheral blood. The CDR3 protein is CAWSGQWNTEAFF. The CDR3 region has the DNA TGTGCCTGGAGTGGACAGTGGAACACTGAAGCTTTCTTT.